The clone carrying this T cell receptor beta chain was counted only a few times. Antigen unknown. This sample was taken from a study of early T cells in non-severe SARS-CoV-2 infection. About the study: Sequencing targeted bulk RNA from unsorted whole blood, leaving chains unpaired. Findings and limits, study-wide: Matching results from VDJdb favored anti-spike CD8 responses, leaving private and CD4 specificities undetected.

In the library, individual cDNA molecules carried attached unique molecular identifiers. TCRdb used MiXCR to reprocess the 5' RACE reads, holding one entry per CDR3 protein. The sample shows approximately 83,000 distinct CDR3 sequences, roughly 13% of them seen only once. This CDR3 spans 17 amino acids. Trimming took off 4 bases at V and 5 bases at J, with 22 bases between the two ends. In germline, CDR1 is SGHRS, CDR2 YFSETQ. The sample consisted of whole blood. The source of this sequence is an adult who was a healthcare worker with PCR-confirmed SARS-CoV-2 infection or an uninfected control (not recorded which). The V and J genes are TRBV5-1 and TRBJ1-5; a weak D match, TRBD1 (6 bases). CDR3 sequence (DNA): TGCGCCAGCAGCGGAAAGAATTACAGGGAGGGGGATCAGCCCCAGCATTTT. It codes for CASSGKNYREGDQPQHF.